This TCR beta chain was sequenced for a study of blood T cell repertoires in COVID-19. Overall study: Spain, Italy and the United States supplied samples that represented acute and convalescent COVID-19. In each case, the material was cDNA or gDNA derived from T cells, B-cell-depleted T cells, or PBMCs.

Original data processing: Amplification of reference gene primers provided the estimated nucleated cell counts. Here immunoSEQ multiplex PCR was the method, and the copy in TCRdb shows in-frame clones only, minus some. V and J calls and clone size follow that table, whereas D and trimming were derived from the DNA. The sample lists around 190,000 clones, 65% to 90% occurring once. This CDR3 spans 18 amino acids. V was shortened by 5 bases and J by 4 bases, with 23 bases between the two germline ends. CDR1 is SGHAT, CDR2 FQNNGV, per germline. Sequencing input: peripheral blood. The chain employs TRBV11-2 and TRBJ2-2; no firm D call. This TCR was recovered from a human donor in a cohort sampled during active COVID-19. CDR3 sequence (DNA): TGTGCCAGCAGCCCCACCCGCCTTGGCGGTCCCAGCACCGGGGAGCTGTTTTTT. Its protein is CASSPTRLGGPSTGELFF.